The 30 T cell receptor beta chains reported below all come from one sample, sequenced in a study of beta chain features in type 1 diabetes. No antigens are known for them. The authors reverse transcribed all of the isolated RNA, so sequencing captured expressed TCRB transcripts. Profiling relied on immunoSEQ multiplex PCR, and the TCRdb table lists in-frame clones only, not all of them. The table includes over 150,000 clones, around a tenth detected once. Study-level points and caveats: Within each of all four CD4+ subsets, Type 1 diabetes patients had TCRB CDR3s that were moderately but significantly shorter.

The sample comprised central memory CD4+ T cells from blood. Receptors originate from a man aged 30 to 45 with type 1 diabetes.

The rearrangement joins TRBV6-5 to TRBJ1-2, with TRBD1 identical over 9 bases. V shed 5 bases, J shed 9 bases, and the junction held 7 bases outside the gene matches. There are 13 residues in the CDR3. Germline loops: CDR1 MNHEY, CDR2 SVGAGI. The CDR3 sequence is CASSTAGQGRYTF. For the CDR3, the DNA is TGTGCCAGCAGTACCGCGGGACAGGGACGCTACACCTTC.

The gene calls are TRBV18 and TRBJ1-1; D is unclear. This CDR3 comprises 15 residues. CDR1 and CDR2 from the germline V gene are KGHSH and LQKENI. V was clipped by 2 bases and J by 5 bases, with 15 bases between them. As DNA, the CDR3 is TGTGCCAGCTCACCAGGCTCCGGGGATGAGACTGAAGCTTTCTTT. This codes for CASSPGSGDETEAFF. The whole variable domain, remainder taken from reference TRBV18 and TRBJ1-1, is NAGVMQNPRHLVRRRGQEARLRCSPMKGHSHVYWYRQLPEEGLKFMVYLQKENIIDESGMPKERFSAEFPKEGPSILRIQQVVRGDSAAYFCASSPGSGDETEAFFGQGTRLTVV.

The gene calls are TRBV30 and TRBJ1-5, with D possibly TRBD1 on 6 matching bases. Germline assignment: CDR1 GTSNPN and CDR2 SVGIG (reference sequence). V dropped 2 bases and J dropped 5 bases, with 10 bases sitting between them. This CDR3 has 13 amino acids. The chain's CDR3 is CAWSSGAHQPQHF. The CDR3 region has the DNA TGTGCCTGGAGTTCAGGGGCCCATCAGCCCCAGCATTTT. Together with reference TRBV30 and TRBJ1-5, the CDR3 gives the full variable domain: SQTIHQWPATLVQPVGSPLSLECTVEGTSNPNLYWYRQAAGRGLQLLFYSVGIGQISSEVPQNLSASRPQDRQFILSSKKLLLSDSGFYLCAWSSGAHQPQHFGDGTRLSIL.

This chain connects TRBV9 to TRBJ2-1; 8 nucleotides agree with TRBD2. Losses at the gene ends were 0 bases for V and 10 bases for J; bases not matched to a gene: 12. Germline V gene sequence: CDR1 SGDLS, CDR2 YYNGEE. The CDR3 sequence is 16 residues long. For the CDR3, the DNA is TGTGCCAGCAGCGTAGATCACGGGGGGGGAAAAGGGGAGCAGTTCTTC. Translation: CASSVDHGGGKGEQFF. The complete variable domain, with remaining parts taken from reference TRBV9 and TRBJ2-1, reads DSGVTQTPKHLITATGQRVTLRCSPRSGDLSVYWYQQSLDQGLQFLIQYYNGEERAKGNILERFSAQQFPDLHSELNLSSLELGDSALYFCASSVDHGGGKGEQFFGPGTRLTVL.

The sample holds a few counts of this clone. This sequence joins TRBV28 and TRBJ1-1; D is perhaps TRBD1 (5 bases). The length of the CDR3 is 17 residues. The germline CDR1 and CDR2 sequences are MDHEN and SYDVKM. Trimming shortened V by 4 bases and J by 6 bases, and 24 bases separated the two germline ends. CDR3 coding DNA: TGTGCCAGCAGTTCGGTCCCGATTGCCAGGGAATCCCCTGAAGCTTTCTTT. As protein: CASSSVPIARESPEAFF.

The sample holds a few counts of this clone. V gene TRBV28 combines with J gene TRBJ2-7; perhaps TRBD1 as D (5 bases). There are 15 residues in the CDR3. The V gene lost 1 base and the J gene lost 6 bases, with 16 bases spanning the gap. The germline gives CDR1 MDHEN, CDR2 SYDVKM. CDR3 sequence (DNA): TGTGCCAGCAGTTTATTACCAGGGCCCAAGGGCGAGCAGTACTTC. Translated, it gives CASSLLPGPKGEQYF.

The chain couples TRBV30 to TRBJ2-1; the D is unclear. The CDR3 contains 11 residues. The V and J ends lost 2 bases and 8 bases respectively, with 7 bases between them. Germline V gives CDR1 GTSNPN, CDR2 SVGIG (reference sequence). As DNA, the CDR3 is TGTGCCTGGAGTACTTTAGATGAGCAGTTCTTC. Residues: CAWSTLDEQFF.

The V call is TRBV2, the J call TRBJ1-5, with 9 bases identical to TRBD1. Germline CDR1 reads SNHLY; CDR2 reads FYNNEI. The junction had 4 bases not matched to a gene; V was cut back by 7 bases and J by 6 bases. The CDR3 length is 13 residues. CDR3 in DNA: TGTGCCAGCAAACCACAGGGGGCTCAGCCCCAGCATTTT. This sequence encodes CASKPQGAQPQHF.

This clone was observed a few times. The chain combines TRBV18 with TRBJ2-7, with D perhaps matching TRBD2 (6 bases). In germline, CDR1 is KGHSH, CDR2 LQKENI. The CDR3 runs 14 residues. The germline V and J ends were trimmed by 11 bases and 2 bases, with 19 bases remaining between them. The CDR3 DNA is TGTGCCTCCTCGGGCGGGACGGTAGCCTACGAGCAGTACTTC. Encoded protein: CASSGGTVAYEQYF.

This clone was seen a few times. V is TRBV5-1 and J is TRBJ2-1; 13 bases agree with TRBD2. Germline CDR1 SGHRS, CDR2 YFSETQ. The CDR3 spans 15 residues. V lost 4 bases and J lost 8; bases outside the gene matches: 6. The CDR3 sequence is CASSAGLAGVDEQFF. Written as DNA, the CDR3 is TGCGCCAGCAGCGCTGGACTAGCGGGAGTAGATGAGCAGTTCTTC.

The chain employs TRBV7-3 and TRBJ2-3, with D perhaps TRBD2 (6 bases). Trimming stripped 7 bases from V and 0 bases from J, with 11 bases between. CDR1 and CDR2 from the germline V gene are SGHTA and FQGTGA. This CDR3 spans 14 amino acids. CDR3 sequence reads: CASNRDSSTDTQYF. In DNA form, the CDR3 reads TGTGCCAGCAACCGGGACTCAAGCACAGATACGCAGTATTTT. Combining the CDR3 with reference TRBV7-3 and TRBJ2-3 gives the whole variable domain GAGVSQTPSNKVTEKGKYVELRCDPISGHTALYWYRQSLGQGPEFLIYFQGTGAADDSGLPNDRFFAVRPEGSVSTLKIQRTERGDSAVYLCASNRDSSTDTQYFGPGTRLTVL.

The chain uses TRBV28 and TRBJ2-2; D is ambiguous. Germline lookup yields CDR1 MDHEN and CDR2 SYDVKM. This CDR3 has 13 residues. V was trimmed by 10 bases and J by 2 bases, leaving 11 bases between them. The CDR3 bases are TGTGCCACGAGGCCATCCAACACCGGGGAGCTGTTTTTT. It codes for CATRPSNTGELFF.

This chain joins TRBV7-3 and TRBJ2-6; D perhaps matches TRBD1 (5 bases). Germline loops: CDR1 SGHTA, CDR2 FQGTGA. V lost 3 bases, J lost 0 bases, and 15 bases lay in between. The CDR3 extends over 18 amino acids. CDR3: CASSFGRDPYSGANVLTF. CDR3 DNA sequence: TGTGCCAGCAGCTTCGGCAGGGATCCCTACTCTGGGGCCAACGTCCTGACTTTC. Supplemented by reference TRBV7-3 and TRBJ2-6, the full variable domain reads GAGVSQTPSNKVTEKGKYVELRCDPISGHTALYWYRQSLGQGPEFLIYFQGTGAADDSGLPNDRFFAVRPEGSVSTLKIQRTERGDSAVYLCASSFGRDPYSGANVLTFGAGSRLTVL.

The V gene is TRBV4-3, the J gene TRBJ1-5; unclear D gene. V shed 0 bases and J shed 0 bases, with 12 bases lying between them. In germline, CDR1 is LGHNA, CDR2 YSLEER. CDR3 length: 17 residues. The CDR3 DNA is TGCGCCAGCAGCCAAGATATCTCCGGGTATAGCAATCAGCCCCAGCATTTT. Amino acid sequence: CASSQDISGYSNQPQHF.

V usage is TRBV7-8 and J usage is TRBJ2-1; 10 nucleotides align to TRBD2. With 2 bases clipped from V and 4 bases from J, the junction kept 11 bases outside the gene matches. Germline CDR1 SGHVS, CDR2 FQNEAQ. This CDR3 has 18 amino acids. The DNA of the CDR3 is TGTGCCAGCAGCTTACGCGGACTAGCGGAGCCCCTTTACAATGAGCAGTTCTTC. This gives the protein CASSLRGLAEPLYNEQFF.

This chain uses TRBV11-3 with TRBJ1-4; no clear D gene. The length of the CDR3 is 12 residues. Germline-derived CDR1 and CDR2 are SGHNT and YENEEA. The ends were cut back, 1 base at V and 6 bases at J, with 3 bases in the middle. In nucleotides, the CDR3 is TGTGCCAGCAGCTTAGGGCATGAAAAACTGTTTTTT. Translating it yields CASSLGHEKLFF.

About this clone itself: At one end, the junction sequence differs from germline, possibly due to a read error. The DNA for the CDR3 is TGTGCCAGCAGCGTAGATTCGGGGAATCGGCCCCAGCATTTT. Its protein product is CASSVDSGNRPQHF. This rearrangement joins TRBV9 to TRBJ1-5, with D uncertain. Germline CDR1 and CDR2: SGDLS and YYNGEE. The CDR3 totals 14 residues.

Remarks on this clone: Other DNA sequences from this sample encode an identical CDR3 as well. CDR3 loop: CASGASGSTDTQYF. CDR3 bases: TGTGCCAGCGGAGCTAGCGGGAGTACAGATACGCAGTATTTT. This rearrangement joins TRBV27 to TRBJ2-3; TRBD2 agrees at 10 bases. The CDR3 runs 14 residues. Trimming took 8 bases from V and 3 from J; bases not matched to a gene: 5. Looked up from germline, CDR1 is MNHEY and CDR2 is SMNVEV (reference sequence).

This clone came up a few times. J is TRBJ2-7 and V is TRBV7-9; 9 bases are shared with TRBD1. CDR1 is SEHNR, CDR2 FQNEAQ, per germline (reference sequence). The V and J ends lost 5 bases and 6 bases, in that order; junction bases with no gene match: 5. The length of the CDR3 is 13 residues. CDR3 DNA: TGTGCCAGCAGCAGGGACAGGGCTACCGAGCAGTACTTC. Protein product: CASSRDRATEQYF.

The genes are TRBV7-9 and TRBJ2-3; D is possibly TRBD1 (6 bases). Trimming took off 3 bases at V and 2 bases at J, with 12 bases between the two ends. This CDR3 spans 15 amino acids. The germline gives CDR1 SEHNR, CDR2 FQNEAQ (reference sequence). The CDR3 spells CASSFRDTYTDTQYF. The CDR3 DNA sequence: TGTGCCAGCAGCTTCCGGGACACCTACACAGATACGCAGTATTTT.

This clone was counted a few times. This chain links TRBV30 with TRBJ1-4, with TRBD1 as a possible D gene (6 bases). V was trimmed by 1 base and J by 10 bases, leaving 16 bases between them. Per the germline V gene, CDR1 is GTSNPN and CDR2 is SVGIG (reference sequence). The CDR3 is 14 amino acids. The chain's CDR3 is CAWSGGGAGGKLFF. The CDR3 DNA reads TGTGCCTGGAGTGGAGGGGGAGCCGGTGGAAAACTGTTTTTT.

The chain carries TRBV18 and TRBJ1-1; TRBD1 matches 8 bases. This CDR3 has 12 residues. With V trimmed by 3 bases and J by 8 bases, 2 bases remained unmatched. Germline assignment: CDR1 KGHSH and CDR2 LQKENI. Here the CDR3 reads CASSPRQGEAFF. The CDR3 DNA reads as TGTGCCAGCTCACCTAGACAGGGGGAAGCTTTCTTT.

The CDR3 here is CASSYGLAGPQETQYF. CDR3 bases: TGTGCCAGCAGTTACGGGCTAGCGGGGCCCCAAGAGACCCAGTACTTC. This chain connects TRBV6-5 to TRBJ2-5, with TRBD2 identical over 9 bases. Germline V lookup: CDR1 MNHEY, CDR2 SVGAGI. The CDR3 consists of 16 residues. V trimming: 2 bases; J trimming: 1 base; junction bases outside the gene matches: 5.

The CDR3 reads CASSQAGGTKNIQYF. CDR3 nucleotide sequence: TGTGCCAGCAGCCAGGCCGGGGGAACCAAAAACATTCAGTACTTC. V is TRBV7-8 and J is TRBJ2-4; D may be TRBD2 (6 bases). This CDR3 contains 15 residues. The germline V gene encodes CDR1 SGHVS and CDR2 FQNEAQ. V was shortened by 5 bases and J by 2 bases, with 13 bases between the two germline ends.

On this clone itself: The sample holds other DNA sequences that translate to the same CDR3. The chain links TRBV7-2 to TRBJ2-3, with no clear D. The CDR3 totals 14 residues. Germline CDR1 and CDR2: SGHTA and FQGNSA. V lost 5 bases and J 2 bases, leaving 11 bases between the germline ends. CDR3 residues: CASSPRGSTDTQYF. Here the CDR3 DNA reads TGTGCCAGCAGCCCTCGAGGCTCCACAGATACGCAGTATTTT.

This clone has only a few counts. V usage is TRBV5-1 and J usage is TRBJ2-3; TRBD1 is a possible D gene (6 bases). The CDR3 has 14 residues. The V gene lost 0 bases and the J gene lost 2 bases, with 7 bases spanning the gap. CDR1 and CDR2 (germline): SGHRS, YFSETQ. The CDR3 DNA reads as TGCGCCAGCAGCTTGGACAGGGTCACAGATACGCAGTATTTT. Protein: CASSLDRVTDTQYF.

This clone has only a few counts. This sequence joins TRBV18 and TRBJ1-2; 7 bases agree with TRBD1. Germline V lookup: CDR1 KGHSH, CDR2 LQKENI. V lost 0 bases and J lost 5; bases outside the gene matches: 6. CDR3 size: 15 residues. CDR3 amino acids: CASSPPDREAYGYTF. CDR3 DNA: TGTGCCAGCTCACCACCTGACAGGGAGGCGTATGGCTACACCTTC.

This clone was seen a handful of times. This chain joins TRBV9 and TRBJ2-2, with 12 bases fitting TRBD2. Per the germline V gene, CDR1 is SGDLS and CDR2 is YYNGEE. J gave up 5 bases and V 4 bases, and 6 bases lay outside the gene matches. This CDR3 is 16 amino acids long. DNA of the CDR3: TGTGCCAGCAGCTCCCGGACTAGCGGGACAACCGGGGAGCTGTTTTTT. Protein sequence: CASSSRTSGTTGELFF.

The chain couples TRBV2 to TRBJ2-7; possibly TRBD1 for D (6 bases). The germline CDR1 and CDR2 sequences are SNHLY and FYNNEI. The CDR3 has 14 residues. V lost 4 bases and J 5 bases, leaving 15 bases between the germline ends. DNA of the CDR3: TGTGCCAGCAGTGGGCCTGTTAGGGGGAACGAGCAGTACTTC. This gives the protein CASSGPVRGNEQYF.

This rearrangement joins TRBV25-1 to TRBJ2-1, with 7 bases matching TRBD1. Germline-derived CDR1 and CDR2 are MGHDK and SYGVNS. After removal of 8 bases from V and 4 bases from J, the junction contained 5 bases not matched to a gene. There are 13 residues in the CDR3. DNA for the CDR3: TGTGCCAGCTCCCGGGACAGATACAATGAGCAGTTCTTC. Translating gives CASSRDRYNEQFF.